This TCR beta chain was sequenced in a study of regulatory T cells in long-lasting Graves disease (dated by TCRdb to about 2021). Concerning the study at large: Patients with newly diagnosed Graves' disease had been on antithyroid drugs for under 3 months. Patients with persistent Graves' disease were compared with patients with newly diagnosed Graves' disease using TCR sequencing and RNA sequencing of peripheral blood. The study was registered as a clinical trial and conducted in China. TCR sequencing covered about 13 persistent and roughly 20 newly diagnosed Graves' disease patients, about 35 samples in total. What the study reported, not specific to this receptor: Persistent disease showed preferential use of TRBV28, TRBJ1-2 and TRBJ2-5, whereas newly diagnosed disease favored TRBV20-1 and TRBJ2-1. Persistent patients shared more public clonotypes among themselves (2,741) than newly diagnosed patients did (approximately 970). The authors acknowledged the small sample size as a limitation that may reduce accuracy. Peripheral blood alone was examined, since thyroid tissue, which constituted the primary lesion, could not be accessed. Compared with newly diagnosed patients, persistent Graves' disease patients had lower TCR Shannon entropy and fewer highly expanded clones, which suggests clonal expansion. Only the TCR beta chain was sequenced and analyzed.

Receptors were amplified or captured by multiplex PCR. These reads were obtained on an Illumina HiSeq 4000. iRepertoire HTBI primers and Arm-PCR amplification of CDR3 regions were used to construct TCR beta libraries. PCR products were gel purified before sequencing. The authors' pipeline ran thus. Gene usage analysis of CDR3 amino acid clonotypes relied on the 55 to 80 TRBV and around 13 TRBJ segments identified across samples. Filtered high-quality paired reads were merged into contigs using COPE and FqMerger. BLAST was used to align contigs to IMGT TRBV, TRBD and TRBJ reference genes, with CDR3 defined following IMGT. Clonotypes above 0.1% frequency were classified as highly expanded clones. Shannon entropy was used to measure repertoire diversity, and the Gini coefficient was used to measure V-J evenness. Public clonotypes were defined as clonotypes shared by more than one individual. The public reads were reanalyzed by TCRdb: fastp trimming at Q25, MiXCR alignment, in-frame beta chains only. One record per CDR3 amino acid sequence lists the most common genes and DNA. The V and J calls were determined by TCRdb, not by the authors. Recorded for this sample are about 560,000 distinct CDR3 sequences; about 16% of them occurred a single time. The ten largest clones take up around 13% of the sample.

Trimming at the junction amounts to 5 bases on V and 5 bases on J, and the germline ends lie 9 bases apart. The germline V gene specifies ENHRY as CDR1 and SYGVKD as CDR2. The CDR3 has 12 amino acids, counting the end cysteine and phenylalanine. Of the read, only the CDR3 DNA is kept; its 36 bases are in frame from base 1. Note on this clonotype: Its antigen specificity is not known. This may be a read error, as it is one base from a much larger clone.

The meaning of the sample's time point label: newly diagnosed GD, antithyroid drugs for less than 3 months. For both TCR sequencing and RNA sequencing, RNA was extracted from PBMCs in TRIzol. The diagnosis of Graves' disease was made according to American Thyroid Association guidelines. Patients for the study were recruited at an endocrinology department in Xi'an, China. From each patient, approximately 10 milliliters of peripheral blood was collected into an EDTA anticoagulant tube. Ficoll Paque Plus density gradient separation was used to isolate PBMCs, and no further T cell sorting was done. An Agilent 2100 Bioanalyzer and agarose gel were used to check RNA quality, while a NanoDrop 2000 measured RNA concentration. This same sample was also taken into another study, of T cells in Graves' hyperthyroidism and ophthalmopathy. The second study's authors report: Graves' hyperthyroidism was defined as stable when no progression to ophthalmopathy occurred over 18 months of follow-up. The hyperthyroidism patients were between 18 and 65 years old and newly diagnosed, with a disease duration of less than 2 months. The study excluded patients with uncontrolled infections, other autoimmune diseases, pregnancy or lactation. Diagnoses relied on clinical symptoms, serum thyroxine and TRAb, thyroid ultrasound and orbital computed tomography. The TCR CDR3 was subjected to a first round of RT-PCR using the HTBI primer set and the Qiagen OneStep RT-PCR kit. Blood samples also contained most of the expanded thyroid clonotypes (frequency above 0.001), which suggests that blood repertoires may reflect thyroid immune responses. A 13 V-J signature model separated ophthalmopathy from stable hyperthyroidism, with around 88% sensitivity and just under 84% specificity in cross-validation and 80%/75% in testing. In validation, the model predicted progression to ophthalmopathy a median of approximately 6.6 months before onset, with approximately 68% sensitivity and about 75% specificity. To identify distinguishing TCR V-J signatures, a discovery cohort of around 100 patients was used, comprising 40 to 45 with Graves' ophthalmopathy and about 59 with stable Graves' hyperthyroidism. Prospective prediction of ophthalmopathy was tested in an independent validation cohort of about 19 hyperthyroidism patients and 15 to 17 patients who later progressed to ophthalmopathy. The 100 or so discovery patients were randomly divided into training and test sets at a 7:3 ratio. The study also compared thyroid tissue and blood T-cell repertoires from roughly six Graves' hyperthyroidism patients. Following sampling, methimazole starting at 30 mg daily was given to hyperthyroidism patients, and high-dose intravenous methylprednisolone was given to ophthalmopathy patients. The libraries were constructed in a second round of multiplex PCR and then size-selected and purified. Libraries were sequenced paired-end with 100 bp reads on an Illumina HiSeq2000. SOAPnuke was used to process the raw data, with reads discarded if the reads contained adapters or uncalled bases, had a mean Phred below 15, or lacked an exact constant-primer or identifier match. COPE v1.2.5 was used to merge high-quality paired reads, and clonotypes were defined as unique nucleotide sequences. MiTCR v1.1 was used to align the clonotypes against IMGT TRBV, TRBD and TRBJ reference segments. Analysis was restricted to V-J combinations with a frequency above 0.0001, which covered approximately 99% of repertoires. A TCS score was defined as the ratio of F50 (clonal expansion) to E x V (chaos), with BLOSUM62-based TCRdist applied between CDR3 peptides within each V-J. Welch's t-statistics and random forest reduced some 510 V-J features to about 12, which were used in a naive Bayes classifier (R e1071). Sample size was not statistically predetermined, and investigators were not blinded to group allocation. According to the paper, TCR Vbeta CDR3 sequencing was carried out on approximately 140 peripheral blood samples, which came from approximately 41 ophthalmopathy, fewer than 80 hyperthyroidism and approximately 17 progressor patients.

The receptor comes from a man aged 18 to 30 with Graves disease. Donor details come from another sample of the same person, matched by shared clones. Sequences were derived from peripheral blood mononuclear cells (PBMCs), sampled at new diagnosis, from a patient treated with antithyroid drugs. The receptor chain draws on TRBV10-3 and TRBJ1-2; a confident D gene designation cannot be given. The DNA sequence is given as TGTGCCATCAGTTACGGCTCATATGGCTACACCTTC. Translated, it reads CAISYGSYGYTF.